A single sample gave rise to the 11 T cell receptor beta chains below, sequenced in a study of T cell responses to AZD1222 COVID-19 vaccine. Profiling relied on immunoSEQ multiplex PCR, and the TCRdb table lists in-frame clones only, not all of them. This sample yields some 150,000 clones, of which just over 90% are seen a single time; around 4.5% belongs to the top ten. The sequencing here drew on peripheral blood, taken on day 0 of MenACWY control vaccination. These TCRs come from an adult in good health.

The chain employs TRBV28 and TRBJ2-1; D remains unclear. The CDR3 is 14 amino acids. The V and J ends lost 1 base and 0 bases respectively, with 4 bases between them. The germline V gene has CDR1 MDHEN and CDR2 SYDVKM. The CDR3 coding sequence is TGTGCCAGCAGTTTATTTAACTCCTACAATGAGCAGTTCTTC. Amino acids: CASSLFNSYNEQFF.

The chain uses TRBV6-6 and TRBJ1-4; TRBD1 aligns across 7 bases. Germline assignment: CDR1 MNHNY and CDR2 SVGAGI (reference sequence). This CDR3 is 13 amino acids long. Trimming took 6 bases from V and 8 from J; bases not matched to a gene: 6. CDR3 sequence reads: CASSRLTGEKLFF. The CDR3 nucleotides read TGTGCCAGCAGCCGCTTGACAGGGGAAAAACTGTTTTTT.

The chain links TRBV11-3 to TRBJ1-3, with D tentatively TRBD1 (5 bases). The germline gives CDR1 SGHNT, CDR2 YENEEA. This CDR3 is built from 15 residues. The germline V and J ends were trimmed by 5 bases and 0 bases, with 11 bases remaining between them. As DNA, the CDR3 is TGTGCCAGCAGCCCGAGGCAGGGCTCTGGAAACACCATATATTTT. Translated: CASSPRQGSGNTIYF.

The rearrangement uses TRBV7-2 and TRBJ2-5; 8 bases agree with TRBD2. V was pared by 5 bases and J by 1 base, with 6 bases of the junction left unmatched. CDR3 length: 15 amino acids. From germline, CDR1 is SGHTA and CDR2 FQGNSA. The CDR3 bases are TGTGCCAGCAGCCGCTCGGGGGGGGCCCAAGAGACCCAGTACTTC. This codes for CASSRSGGAQETQYF.

In DNA form, the CDR3 reads TGTGCCTGGAGAGGTCCAGCGGGGGGCTACACCTTC. Its translation: CAWRGPAGGYTF. The chain links TRBV30 to TRBJ1-2; D unclear. Germline lookup yields CDR1 GTSNPN and CDR2 SVGIG (reference sequence). Deletions cut 3 bases from V and 8 bases from J, with 13 bases between. The CDR3 totals 12 residues.

The V and J genes are TRBV5-1 and TRBJ1-2; D uncertain. The CDR3 is made up of 13 amino acids. The V gene's germline CDR1 is SGHRS and CDR2 YFSETQ. Trimming took off 1 base at V and 3 bases at J, with 7 bases between the two ends. The DNA for the CDR3 is TGCGCCAGCAGCTTGTTTCAGGACTATGGCTACACCTTC. It yields the protein CASSLFQDYGYTF.

The V and J genes are TRBV5-1 and TRBJ2-5; D tentatively reads TRBD1 or TRBD2 (5 bases each). Per germline, CDR1 SGHRS and CDR2 YFSETQ. The CDR3 contains 13 residues. The germline V and J ends were trimmed by 3 bases and 5 bases, with 11 bases remaining between them. CDR3 sequence (DNA): TGCGCCAGCAGCTACGAGGGGCTGGAGACCCAGTACTTC. It codes for CASSYEGLETQYF.

V is TRBV25-1 and J is TRBJ2-3; tentatively, D is TRBD1 (6 bases). CDR1 MGHDK and CDR2 SYGVNS come from the germline V gene. Trimming took 2 bases from V and 2 from J, leaving 8 bases between them. The CDR3 runs 14 residues. In nucleotides, the CDR3 is TGTGCCAGCAGTGAAAGGACAGACACAGATACGCAGTATTTT. Protein sequence: CASSERTDTDTQYF.

CDR3 sequence: CASSPNGGPPTNEKLFF. DNA of the CDR3: TGTGCCAGCAGCCCAAACGGGGGTCCCCCAACTAATGAAAAACTGTTTTTT. The rearrangement joins TRBV5-6 to TRBJ1-4; weak D call: TRBD1 (5 bases). Germline V gene lookup returns CDR1 SGHDT and CDR2 YYEEEE. The CDR3 extends over 17 amino acids. Trimming pared 4 bases from V and 0 bases from J, leaving 16 bases between.

The rearrangement joins TRBV5-4 to TRBJ2-7; D tentatively fits TRBD1 or TRBD2 (5 bases each). Trimming cost V 3 bases and J 0 bases, with 10 bases left between them. The CDR3 is 14 amino acids. Germline CDR1 reads SGHNT; CDR2 reads YYREEE (reference sequence). DNA for the CDR3: TGTGCCAGCAGCTATACCGGGACCTCCTACGAGCAGTACTTC. This gives the protein CASSYTGTSYEQYF.

The CDR3 sequence is CASSPDSKGHPTYSGANVLTF. The CDR3 DNA reads as TGCGCCAGCAGCCCCGACTCTAAGGGCCACCCGACATACTCTGGGGCCAACGTCCTGACTTTC. This chain uses TRBV5-1 with TRBJ2-6; D gene unclear. CDR1 is SGHRS, CDR2 YFSETQ, per germline. The CDR3 loop spans 21 amino acids. The V end lost 4 bases, the J end lost 0 bases, and 26 bases lay between the germline ends. Complete variable domain (other parts from reference TRBV5-1 and TRBJ2-6): KAGVTQTPRYLIKTRGQQVTLSCSPISGHRSVSWYQQTPGQGLQFLFEYFSETQRNKGNFPGRFSGRQFSNSRSEMNVSTLELGDSALYLCASSPDSKGHPTYSGANVLTFGAGSRLTVL.